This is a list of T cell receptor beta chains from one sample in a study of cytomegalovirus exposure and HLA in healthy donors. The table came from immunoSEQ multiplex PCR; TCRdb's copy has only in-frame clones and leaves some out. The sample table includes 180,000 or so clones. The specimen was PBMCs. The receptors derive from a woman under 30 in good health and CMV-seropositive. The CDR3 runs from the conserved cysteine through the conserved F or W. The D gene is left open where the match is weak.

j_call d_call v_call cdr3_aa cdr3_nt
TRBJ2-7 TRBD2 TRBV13 CASSSSGSTYEQYF TGTGCCAGCAGCTCTAGCGGATCCACCTACGAGCAGTACTTC
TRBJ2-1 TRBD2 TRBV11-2 CASSSGLEQFF TGTGCCAGCAGCTCGGGACTAGAGCAGTTCTTC
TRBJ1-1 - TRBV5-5 CASSLYAYMNTEAFF TGTGCCAGCAGCTTGTATGCTTACATGAACACTGAAGCTTTCTTT
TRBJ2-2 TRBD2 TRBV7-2 CASSLVAGGGPGELFF TGTGCCAGCAGCTTAGTAGCGGGAGGAGGGCCCGGGGAGCTGTTTTTT
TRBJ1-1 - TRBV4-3 CASSQEVGATEAFF TGCGCCAGCAGCCAAGAGGTCGGTGCCACTGAAGCTTTCTTT
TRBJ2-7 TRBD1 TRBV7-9 CASSSDRVPYEQYF TGTGCCAGCAGCTCCGACAGGGTTCCCTACGAGCAGTACTTC
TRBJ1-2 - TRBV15 CATSRDRGRGYGYTF TGTGCCACCAGCAGAGATCGGGGCAGGGGCTATGGCTACACCTTC
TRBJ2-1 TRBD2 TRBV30 CAWSVLSGRAYNEQFF TGTGCCTGGAGTGTTCTGAGCGGGAGGGCCTACAATGAGCAGTTCTTC
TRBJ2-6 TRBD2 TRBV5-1 CASSLFPSGGSGANVLTF TGCGCCAGCAGCTTGTTCCCTAGCGGGGGCTCTGGGGCCAACGTCCTGACTTTC
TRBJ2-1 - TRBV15 CATSTTGGSRVQFF TGTGCCACCAGCACAACGGGGGGCTCACGGGTGCAGTTCTTC
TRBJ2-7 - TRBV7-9 CASSLAWALNYEQYF TGTGCCAGCAGCTTAGCCTGGGCTCTTAACTACGAGCAGTACTTC
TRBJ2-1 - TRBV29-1 CSVGSGENEQFF TGCAGCGTTGGATCAGGGGAGAATGAGCAGTTCTTC
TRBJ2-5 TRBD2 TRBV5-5 CASSLARGEETQYF TGTGCCAGCAGCTTGGCGCGGGGGGAAGAGACCCAGTACTTC
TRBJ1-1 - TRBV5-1 CASSLQGGDTEAFF TGCGCCAGCAGCCTACAGGGTGGGGACACTGAAGCTTTCTTT
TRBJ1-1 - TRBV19 CASSIRENTEAFF TGTGCCAGTAGTATCCGGGAGAACACTGAAGCTTTCTTT
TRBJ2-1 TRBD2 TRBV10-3 CAISDLGLAGTNEQFF TGTGCCATCAGTGACTTGGGACTAGCGGGGACTAATGAGCAGTTCTTC
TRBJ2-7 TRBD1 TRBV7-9 CASSSGGFQYF TGTGCCAGCAGCTCAGGGGGTTTTCAGTACTTC
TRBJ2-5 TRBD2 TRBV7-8 CASSLVEGLGHFQETQYF TGTGCCAGCAGCTTAGTCGAAGGACTAGGTCATTTTCAAGAGACCCAGTACTTC
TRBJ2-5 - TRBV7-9 CASSRRVGETQYF TGTGCCAGCAGCCGACGGGTTGGGGAGACCCAGTACTTC
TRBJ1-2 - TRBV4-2 CASSQEESYGYTF TGTGCCAGCAGCCAAGAGGAGTCCTATGGCTACACCTTC
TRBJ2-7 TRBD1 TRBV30 CAWSPKTGTYEQYF TGTGCCTGGAGTCCTAAGACAGGGACCTACGAGCAGTACTTC
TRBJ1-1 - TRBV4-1 CASSQLWSLRPEAFF TGCGCCAGCAGCCAACTTTGGTCCCTACGTCCTGAAGCTTTCTTT
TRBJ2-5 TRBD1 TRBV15 CATSIETGRETQYF TGTGCCACCAGCATTGAGACAGGGCGGGAGACCCAGTACTTC
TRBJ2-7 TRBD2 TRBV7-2 CASSRGTSGLYEQYF TGTGCCAGCAGCCGCGGGACTAGCGGTTTATACGAGCAGTACTTC
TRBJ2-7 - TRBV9 CASSVGPGRSYEQYF TGTGCCAGCAGCGTAGGTCCGGGGAGAAGTTACGAGCAGTACTTC
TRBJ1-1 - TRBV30 CAWSEQMNTEAFF TGTGCCTGGAGTGAACAGATGAACACTGAAGCTTTCTTT
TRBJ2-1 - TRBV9 CASSAFLGPGHQSGSSYNEQFF TGTGCCAGCAGCGCTTTCCTCGGACCGGGACACCAATCCGGCAGCTCCTACAATGAGCAGTTCTTC